This section outlines one TCR beta chain sequence together with its context. Its antigen is still unknown. The sample comes from a study of T-cell memory formation after mild COVID-19. Across the study: The TCR clusters were mostly specific to one donor. Overall study findings and caveats: Pre-infection memory contained some responding clones, which suggested that cross-reactive memory had joined. CD4+ bias marked clones expanding day 15 to 37, unlike balanced contracting clones.

Trimming removed 0 bases from V and 0 bases from J, with 8 bases in between. Germline lookup yields CDR1 MGHRA and CDR2 YSYEKL. The CDR3 length is 15 residues. TCRdb used MiXCR to reprocess the 5' RACE reads, holding one entry per CDR3 protein. The sample lists 40,000 to 60,000 distinct CDR3 sequences, roughly a quarter seen once, with around 44% in the top ten. The chain has TRBV4-1 and TRBJ1-1; perhaps TRBD1 as D (5 bases). The specimen was PBMCs or a T cell subset sorted from them (not recorded which). This clonotype originated in a man between 18 and 35 years old who had mild COVID-19 (a few samples of this study predate the infection). Cell type and time point are not known. This chain's CDR3 is CASSQDGHMNTEAFF. In DNA, the CDR3 is TGCGCCAGCAGCCAAGATGGACACATGAACACTGAAGCTTTCTTT.